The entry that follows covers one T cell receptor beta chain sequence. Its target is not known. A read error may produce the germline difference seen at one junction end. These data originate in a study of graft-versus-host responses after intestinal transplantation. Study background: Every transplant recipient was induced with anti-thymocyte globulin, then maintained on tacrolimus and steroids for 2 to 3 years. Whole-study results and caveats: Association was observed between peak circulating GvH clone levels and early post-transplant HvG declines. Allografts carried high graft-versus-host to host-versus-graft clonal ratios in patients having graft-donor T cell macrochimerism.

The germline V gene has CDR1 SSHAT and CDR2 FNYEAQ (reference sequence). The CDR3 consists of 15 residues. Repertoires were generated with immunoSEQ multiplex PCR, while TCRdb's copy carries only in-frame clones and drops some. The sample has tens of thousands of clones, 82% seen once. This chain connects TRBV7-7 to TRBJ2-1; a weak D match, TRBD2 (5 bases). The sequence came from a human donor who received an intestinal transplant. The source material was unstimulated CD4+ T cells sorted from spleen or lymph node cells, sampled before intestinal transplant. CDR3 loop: CASSLGSGPYNEQFF. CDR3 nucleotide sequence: TGTGCTAGCAGCTTAGGCAGCGGCCCCTACAATGAGCAGTTCTTC. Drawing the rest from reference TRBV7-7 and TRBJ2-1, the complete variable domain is GAGVSQSPRYKVTKRGQDVTLRCDPISSHATLYWYQQALGQGPEFLTYFNYEAQPDKSGLPSDRFSAERPEGSISTLTIQRTEQRDSAMYRCASSLGSGPYNEQFFGPGTRLTVL.